Following are 29 T cell receptor beta chains from one sample sequenced in a study of post-analysis software for immune sequencing data. Which antigens these TCRs recognize remains unknown. Unique-molecular-identifier-tagged TCR beta cDNA libraries were used. One entry per CDR3 protein results from TCRdb running MiXCR on the PCR reads. Counted here are fewer than 900,000 distinct CDR3 sequences, 40% to 55% occurring once; the ten biggest clones make up roughly 4.9%. Whole-study findings and limits: With TRBV5-6, TRBV5-1 and TRBV20-1 included, a handful of TRBV segments were more frequent in patients than in controls.

The specimen sequenced was blood. All receptors come from a girl aged 5-17 years with multiple sclerosis.

The CDR3 here is CASSPGAGEKLFF. The DNA for the CDR3 is TGTGCCAGCAGTCCAGGCGCCGGTGAAAAACTGTTTTTT. This chain uses TRBV7-3 with TRBJ1-4; no clear D. The V end was cut by 6 bases, the J end by 7 bases, with 12 bases between. Germline CDR1 reads SGHTA; CDR2 reads FQGTGA. CDR3 length: 13 amino acids.

J is TRBJ1-2 and V is TRBV25-1; 8 nucleotides line up with TRBD1. The CDR3 spans 13 residues. The germline CDR1 and CDR2 sequences are MGHDK and SYGVNS. With V trimmed by 3 bases and J by 11 bases, 8 bases remained unmatched. CDR3 nucleotides: TGTGCCAGCAGTGATAACGGACAGGGTGGTTACACCTTC. Amino acid sequence: CASSDNGQGGYTF.

This clonotype was detected only a few times. This chain links TRBV29-1 with TRBJ2-4, with TRBD2 matching over 9 bases. TRBJ2-7 matches the DNA end more closely, so the J call is doubtful. There are 15 residues in the CDR3. Germline V gives CDR1 SQVTM, CDR2 ANQGSEA. CDR3 bases: TGCAGCGCCACCCCATTAGCGGGAGCGGCACACGAGCAGTACTTC. Translation gives CSATPLAGAAHEQYF.

The genes are TRBV7-9 and TRBJ2-7; 8 positions agree with TRBD2. CDR1 is SEHNR and CDR2 is FQNEAQ in the germline V gene (reference sequence). The CDR3 totals 15 residues. With V trimmed by 4 bases and J by 5 bases, 10 bases remained unmatched. Here the CDR3 reads CASSWGSSGWHEQYF. The CDR3 DNA reads as TGTGCCAGCAGCTGGGGGTCTAGCGGGTGGCACGAGCAGTACTTC.

This clonotype was found once. This chain uses TRBV9 with TRBJ2-7, with unresolved D. Trimming took 4 bases from V and 0 from J, leaving 14 bases between them. The CDR3 has 15 amino acids. Germline CDR1 reads SGDLS; CDR2 reads YYNGEE. The CDR3 DNA follows: TGTGCCAGCAGCTCGGACGTGGGCATCTCCTACGAGCAGTACTTC. As protein: CASSSDVGISYEQYF.

The V gene is TRBV20-1, the J gene TRBJ2-1; the D gene is possibly TRBD2 (6 bases). The CDR3 totals 13 residues. The V gene's germline CDR1 is DFQATT and CDR2 SNEGSKA (reference sequence). With 6 bases removed from V and 0 bases from J, the gap between germline ends came to 9 bases. CDR3 protein: CSALASSYNEQFF. The CDR3 nucleotides read TGCAGTGCCCTAGCGAGCTCCTACAATGAGCAGTTCTTC.

This chain connects TRBV20-1 to TRBJ2-5, with D tentatively TRBD2 (6 bases). CDR3 length: 15 amino acids. Germline lookup yields CDR1 DFQATT and CDR2 SNEGSKA (reference sequence). Deletions cut 3 bases from V and 4 bases from J, with 18 bases between. The CDR3 reads CSASSGREVGETQYF. The CDR3 coding sequence is TGCAGTGCTAGTTCGGGCAGGGAGGTTGGAGAGACCCAGTACTTC.

The chain links TRBV28 to TRBJ2-7; 8 bases line up with TRBD1. CDR3 length equals 14 residues. The V and J ends lost 5 bases and 3 bases, in that order; junction bases with no gene match: 6. Germline V gives CDR1 MDHEN, CDR2 SYDVKM. CDR3 in DNA: TGTGCCAGCAGTCGGACAGGGAAAAGCTACGAGCAGTACTTC. Translated, it gives CASSRTGKSYEQYF.

This clonotype has just a few counts. This chain uses TRBV27 with TRBJ1-1; D might be TRBD1 (6 bases). The CDR3 spans 13 residues. V was cut by 5 bases and J by 5 bases, with 12 bases left in between. Germline lookup yields CDR1 MNHEY and CDR2 SMNVEV (reference sequence). The CDR3 loop is CASSATGTTEAFF. As DNA, the CDR3 is TGTGCCAGCAGTGCGACAGGTACAACTGAAGCTTTCTTT.

The chain combines TRBV29-1 with TRBJ2-1; TRBD1 agrees at 8 bases. The length of the CDR3 is 14 residues. Germline values: CDR1 SQVTM, CDR2 ANQGSEA. V lost 8 bases to trimming and J lost 7 bases; unmatched junction nucleotides: 13. CDR3 sequence reads: CSTWGGQGTNEQFF. DNA for the CDR3: TGCAGCACCTGGGGCGGACAGGGTACTAATGAGCAGTTCTTC.

The chain employs TRBV6-6 and TRBJ2-3, with D maybe TRBD2 (6 bases). Trimming removed 5 bases at V and 0 bases at J, with 9 bases between. There are 14 residues in the CDR3. Germline CDR1 is MNHNY and CDR2 is SVGAGI (reference sequence). The CDR3 reads CASSGEESTDTQYF. As DNA, the CDR3 is TGTGCCAGCAGTGGGGAGGAGAGCACAGATACGCAGTATTTT.

The gene calls are TRBV27 and TRBJ2-1; D might be TRBD2 (5 bases). The V and J ends lost 5 bases and 8 bases respectively, with 10 bases between them. There are 12 residues in the CDR3. Germline V gene lookup returns CDR1 MNHEY and CDR2 SMNVEV (reference sequence). Here the CDR3 DNA reads TGTGCCAGCAGTCGAGGGAGCCATGAGCAGTTCTTC. The encoded protein is CASSRGSHEQFF.

V usage is TRBV5-1 and J usage is TRBJ1-4, with 8 nucleotides matching TRBD1. V trimming: 3 bases; J trimming: 8 bases; junction bases outside the gene matches: 6. Germline CDR1 reads SGHRS; CDR2 reads YFSETQ. This CDR3 contains 14 residues. CDR3 loop: CASSSQGVGEKLFF. CDR3 sequence (DNA): TGCGCCAGCAGCTCACAGGGGGTCGGGGAAAAACTGTTTTTT.

J is TRBJ2-6 and V is TRBV15; D ambiguous. The CDR3 runs to 13 residues. Trimming left V 3 bases short and J 11 bases short, with 11 bases between. The V gene's germline CDR1 is LNHNV and CDR2 YYDKDF (reference sequence). CDR3 coding DNA: TGTGCCACCAGCAGTGGACGGAAGCACGTCCTGACTTTC. Translation gives CATSSGRKHVLTF.

There are a few counts of this clonotype. V and J are TRBV20-1 and TRBJ2-3; no reliable D call. V lost 0 bases and J 6 bases, leaving 13 bases between the germline ends. Germline V gene data show CDR1 as DFQATT and CDR2 as SNEGSKA (reference sequence). The CDR3 is 14 residues long. In DNA, the CDR3 is TGCAGTGCTAGAGATCTCGGCCTCACTGATACGCAGTATTTT. This codes for CSARDLGLTDTQYF.

The rearrangement joins TRBV29-1 to TRBJ2-5, with 8 bases identical to TRBD1. The germline gives CDR1 SQVTM, CDR2 ANQGSEA. The CDR3 is made up of 15 amino acids. V lost 6 bases to trimming and J lost 1 base; unmatched junction nucleotides: 10. CDR3 sequence: CSVPKDRVFQETQYF. CDR3 DNA sequence: TGCAGCGTACCTAAGGACAGGGTCTTCCAAGAGACCCAGTACTTC. The full variable domain, rest sourced from reference TRBV29-1 and TRBJ2-5, is SAVISQKPSRDICQRGTSLTIQCQVDSQVTMMFWYRQQPGQSLTLIATANQGSEATYESGFVIDKFPISRPNLTFSTLTVSNMSPEDSSIYLCSVPKDRVFQETQYFGPGTRLLVL.

The J gene is TRBJ2-5, the V gene TRBV30; no firm D call. Germline CDR1 is GTSNPN and CDR2 is SVGIG (reference sequence). This CDR3 is 11 amino acids long. With 0 bases removed from V and 5 bases from J, the gap between germline ends came to 4 bases. CDR3 coding DNA: TGTGCCTGGAGTGTAGGGGAGACCCAGTACTTC. Residues: CAWSVGETQYF.

V and J are TRBV3-1 and TRBJ2-7; TRBD2 is a possible D gene (6 bases). V gave up 0 bases and J gave up 1 base, with 25 bases separating them. The CDR3 covers 20 residues. CDR1 and CDR2 from the germline V gene are LGHDT and YNNKEL (reference sequence). This chain's CDR3 is CASSQDWLGGGMGRSYEQYF. The CDR3 DNA sequence: TGTGCCAGCAGCCAAGATTGGCTAGGAGGCGGGATGGGTCGGTCCTACGAGCAGTACTTC.

The V gene is TRBV12-3 or TRBV12-4, the J gene TRBJ2-3; D remains ambiguous. CDR3 length: 12 amino acids. The V gene lost 6 bases and the J gene lost 4 bases, with 8 bases spanning the gap. CDR3 protein: CASRPNADTQYF. In nucleotides, the CDR3 is TGTGCCAGCAGGCCGAATGCAGATACGCAGTATTTT.

The CDR3 spells CAIRDLAKNIQYF. The CDR3, as DNA: TGTGCCATTAGGGACCTAGCCAAAAACATTCAGTACTTC. The V and J genes are TRBV4-2 and TRBJ2-4; tentatively, D is TRBD1 or TRBD2 (5 bases each). CDR3 size: 13 residues. Between the trimmed V and J ends, which lost 10 bases and 0 bases, there was a span of 10 bases. The germline gives CDR1 LGHNA, CDR2 YNFKEQ.

This clonotype turned up a few times. The chain carries TRBV7-9 and TRBJ2-1, with D unclear. Deletions cut 2 bases from V and 5 bases from J, with 16 bases between. The CDR3 spans 16 residues. Germline CDR1 is SEHNR and CDR2 is FQNEAQ (reference sequence). CDR3 amino acids: CASSLSWLAADNEQFF. CDR3 nucleotide sequence: TGTGCCAGCAGCTTATCATGGTTGGCAGCCGACAATGAGCAGTTCTTC. Drawing the rest from reference TRBV7-9 and TRBJ2-1, the complete variable domain is DTGVSQNPRHKITKRGQNVTFRCDPISEHNRLYWYRQTLGQGPEFLTYFQNEAQLEKSRLLSDRFSAERPKGSFSTLEIQRTEQGDSAMYLCASSLSWLAADNEQFFGPGTRLTVL.

The chain is built from TRBV6-5 and TRBJ2-7, with D perhaps TRBD2 (5 bases). This CDR3 is built from 14 residues. Germline values: CDR1 MNHEY, CDR2 SVGAGI. Trimming left V 6 bases short and J 5 bases short, with 17 bases between. CDR3 DNA: TGTGCCAGCAGCCGGTCGGCGGGTTACCACGAGCAGTACTTC. This gives the protein CASSRSAGYHEQYF.

A few counts support this clonotype. The chain is built from TRBV20-1 and TRBJ2-1; no reliable D call. The germline CDR1 and CDR2 sequences are DFQATT and SNEGSKA (reference sequence). The CDR3 covers 13 residues. V lost 6 bases, J lost 3 bases, and 12 bases lay in between. The chain's CDR3 is CSALRPLYNEQFF. CDR3 nucleotide sequence: TGCAGTGCCCTCCGACCGCTCTACAATGAGCAGTTCTTC.

The sample holds a few counts of this clonotype. The chain recombines TRBV29-1 with TRBJ2-7, with 8 bases that match TRBD1. J was trimmed by 2 bases and V by 6 bases; bases with no gene match: 3. Germline CDR1 and CDR2: SQVTM and ANQGSEA. The CDR3 runs 12 residues. CDR3 coding DNA: TGCAGCGTACAGGACAGGGCCTACGAGCAGTACTTC. Translation: CSVQDRAYEQYF.

V and J are TRBV12-3 or TRBV12-4 and TRBJ1-5, with TRBD1 matching 8 bases. After removal of 5 bases from V and 4 bases from J, the junction contained 13 bases not matched to a gene. The CDR3 totals 17 residues. The CDR3 coding sequence is TGTGCCAGCAGTCCTACTTTCCTGACAGGGGTGAATCAGCCCCAGCATTTT. It yields the protein CASSPTFLTGVNQPQHF.

The V call is TRBV15, the J call TRBJ2-3; D is ambiguous. Germline CDR1 LNHNV, CDR2 YYDKDF (reference sequence). The ends were cut back, 0 bases at V and 6 bases at J, with 10 bases in the middle. The CDR3 totals 14 residues. CDR3 coding DNA: TGTGCCACCAGCAGAGAGGGGAATTGGGATACGCAGTATTTT. It translates to CATSREGNWDTQYF.

This clonotype has more than one count but fewer than ten. This chain links TRBV7-6 with TRBJ2-5, with D perhaps assigned TRBD1 or TRBD2 (6 bases each). Germline CDR1 SGHVS, CDR2 FNYEAQ. The ends were cut back, 0 bases at V and 4 bases at J, with 15 bases in the middle. The CDR3 has 16 amino acids. CDR3 in DNA: TGTGCCAGCAGCTTAGCGCCCTGGGGGGCACGAGAGACCCAGTACTTC. Protein sequence: CASSLAPWGARETQYF.

This clonotype was counted between two and nine times. V and J are TRBV5-6 and TRBJ1-4, with TRBD1 as a possible D gene (5 bases). The CDR3 covers 13 residues. CDR1 is SGHDT, CDR2 YYEEEE, per germline. V was pared by 6 bases and J by 7 bases, with 13 bases between. The CDR3: CASTQGRVEKLFF. In DNA, the CDR3 is TGTGCCAGCACCCAGGGCCGGGTTGAAAAACTGTTTTTT.

The chain couples TRBV12-5 to TRBJ1-2, with TRBD1 identical over 7 bases. The CDR3 totals 15 residues. The V and J ends lost 1 base and 5 bases, in that order; junction bases with no gene match: 7. Per the germline V gene, CDR1 is LGHNT and CDR2 is FRNRAP. CDR3 sequence (DNA): TGTGCTAGTGGTTTGGACAGGGGCCTACATTATGGCTACACCTTC. Protein product: CASGLDRGLHYGYTF.